This entry lists 32 T cell receptor beta chains sequenced from one sample in a study of T-cell reconstitution after alpha-beta-depleted transplantation in children. Unique molecular identifiers were incorporated when the TCRbeta library was constructed. TCRdb re-called the PCR reads with MiXCR, one entry per CDR3 protein. The sample records about 360,000 distinct CDR3 sequences, 13% being singletons. The sequencing used PBMCs, collected from the stem cell graft. All receptors derive from a human donor who donated a stem cell graft to a child with Fanconi anemia.

This chain joins TRBV6-2 or TRBV6-3 and TRBJ1-5; 7 positions agree with TRBD1. With V trimmed by 6 bases and J by 7 bases, 9 bases remained unmatched. This CDR3 has 14 amino acids. CDR1 is MNHEY, CDR2 SVGEGT, per germline. CDR3 protein: CASRPEGAWQPQHF. Written as DNA, the CDR3 is TGTGCCAGCAGACCTGAGGGGGCCTGGCAGCCCCAGCATTTT.

This clonotype was recorded many times. The chain joins TRBV6-6 to TRBJ1-1; D perhaps matches TRBD1 (6 bases). With 11 bases removed from V and 5 bases from J, the gap between germline ends came to 15 bases. The V gene's germline CDR1 is MNHNY and CDR2 SVGAGI (reference sequence). This CDR3 has 12 residues. The CDR3: CAGGHSETEAFF. Here the CDR3 DNA reads TGTGCCGGGGGACATTCCGAAACTGAAGCTTTCTTT.

The sample holds many counts of this clonotype. J is TRBJ2-3 and V is TRBV4-3; D is possibly TRBD2 (5 bases). There are 13 residues in the CDR3. In germline, CDR1 is LGHNA, CDR2 YSLEER. The germline V and J ends were trimmed by 6 bases and 6 bases, with 13 bases remaining between them. The CDR3 here is CASSTGLRDTQYF. CDR3 coding DNA: TGCGCCAGCAGTACGGGGTTGAGGGATACGCAGTATTTT.

This clonotype appeared many times. The V call is TRBV12-3 or TRBV12-4, the J call TRBJ1-2; D is undetermined. Trimming shortened V by 2 bases and J by 0 bases, and 7 bases separated the two germline ends. This CDR3 comprises 14 residues. DNA of the CDR3: TGTGCCAGCAGTTTACGGGGAACTAACTATGGCTACACCTTC. Translated, it gives CASSLRGTNYGYTF.

The chain combines TRBV12-3 or TRBV12-4 with TRBJ1-1, with 9 bases identical to TRBD1. The V gene end was trimmed by 6 bases and the J gene end by 5 bases; junction bases not matched to a gene: 10. The CDR3 runs 15 residues. CDR3: CASSYLGTGKTEAFF. CDR3 nucleotides: TGTGCCAGCAGCTACCTCGGGACAGGGAAAACTGAAGCTTTCTTT.

This chain uses TRBV12-3 or TRBV12-4 with TRBJ2-5; tentatively, D is TRBD2 (7 bases). Trimming took off 7 bases at V and 3 bases at J, with 18 bases between the two ends. The CDR3 consists of 15 residues. The CDR3 reads CASTRGGGRKETQYF. The CDR3 DNA sequence: TGTGCCAGCACCCGGGGAGGGGGGCGGAAAGAGACCCAGTACTTC.

In this sample, this clonotype turned up many times. V usage is TRBV5-1 and J usage is TRBJ1-1; D is uncertain. Trimming removed 0 bases at V and 0 bases at J, with 6 bases between. Per the germline V gene, CDR1 is SGHRS and CDR2 is YFSETQ. The CDR3 extends over 14 amino acids. The CDR3 is CASSLGSMNTEAFF. CDR3 coding DNA: TGCGCCAGCAGCTTGGGTAGTATGAACACTGAAGCTTTCTTT.

This clonotype came up a few times. J is TRBJ1-1 and V is TRBV5-1, with TRBD1 matching over 9 bases. Looked up from germline, CDR1 is SGHRS and CDR2 is YFSETQ. This CDR3 is built from 16 residues. V lost 4 bases to trimming and J lost 4 bases; unmatched junction nucleotides: 11. The CDR3, as DNA: TGCGCCAGCAGCCCCATTTCAGGGACAGGGATCACTGAAGCTTTCTTT. This codes for CASSPISGTGITEAFF.

This clonotype has only a few counts. CDR3 in DNA: TGTGCCAGCAGTTTAGTTGGAATAGAGAACATTCAGTACTTC. It translates to CASSLVGIENIQYF. V is TRBV12-3 or TRBV12-4 and J is TRBJ2-4; D uncertain. CDR3 length: 14 amino acids. V dropped 1 base and J dropped 7 bases, with 11 bases sitting between them.

The chain joins TRBV7-2 to TRBJ2-5; D call uncertain. V lost 2 bases and J 4 bases, leaving 11 bases between the germline ends. CDR1 SGHTA and CDR2 FQGNSA come from the germline V gene. The CDR3 contains 14 residues. The CDR3 coding sequence is TGTGCCAGCAGCTTATCTACGGCAGCAGAGACCCAGTACTTC. This codes for CASSLSTAAETQYF.

Many counts were recorded for this clonotype. V and J are TRBV29-1 and TRBJ2-1; D is perhaps TRBD2 (6 bases). There are 15 residues in the CDR3. The V gene lost 0 bases and the J gene lost 5 bases, with 14 bases spanning the gap. In germline, CDR1 is SQVTM, CDR2 ANQGSEA. CDR3 nucleotides: TGCAGCGTTGAAGATTGGGGATCGGGAGACAATGAGCAGTTCTTC. Translating it yields CSVEDWGSGDNEQFF.

This clonotype came up many times. V gene TRBV7-9 combines with J gene TRBJ2-3; D is unresolved. Trimming pared 4 bases from V and 0 bases from J, leaving 11 bases between. There are 15 residues in the CDR3. Germline V gives CDR1 SEHNR, CDR2 FQNEAQ (reference sequence). CDR3: CASSSGPSSTDTQYF. The DNA of the CDR3 is TGTGCCAGCAGCTCCGGGCCCTCTAGCACAGATACGCAGTATTTT.

This clonotype was counted many times. This sequence joins TRBV20-1 and TRBJ2-2; a possible D gene is TRBD2 (7 bases). Looked up from germline, CDR1 is DFQATT and CDR2 is SNEGSKA (reference sequence). CDR3 length: 15 residues. V was cut by 1 base and J by 7 bases, with 16 bases left in between. Written as DNA, the CDR3 is TGCAGTGCTAGAGTTGGGGGGGGGCCGGTCGGGGAGCTGTTTTTT. Translated, it gives CSARVGGGPVGELFF.

The genes are TRBV6-2 or TRBV6-3 and TRBJ2-5, with 7 bases aligning to TRBD1. The V gene end was trimmed by 4 bases and the J gene end by 2 bases; junction bases not matched to a gene: 10. CDR1 and CDR2 (germline): MNHEY, SVGEGT. The CDR3 is 16 amino acids. CDR3 sequence: CASSSLTGTFQETQYF. The CDR3 nucleotides are TGTGCCAGCAGTTCCCTGACAGGGACCTTTCAAGAGACCCAGTACTTC.

This rearrangement joins TRBV11-2 to TRBJ2-7; D not resolved. V lost 4 bases to trimming and J lost 4 bases, with 20 bases between them. CDR1 and CDR2 from the germline V gene are SGHAT and FQNNGV. The CDR3 sequence is 16 residues long. The CDR3 nucleotides read TGTGCCAGCAGCTCCTCCGTTGGCCCCCAATCTTACGAGCAGTACGTC. Protein product: CASSSSVGPQSYEQYV.

V is TRBV10-1 and J is TRBJ2-3; no firm D call. Germline values: CDR1 WNHNN, CDR2 SYGVQD (reference sequence). V lost 8 bases, J lost 4 bases, and 7 bases lay in between. The CDR3 runs 11 residues. CDR3 coding DNA: TGCGCCAGCGGGGATGCAGATACGCAGTATTTT. As protein: CASGDADTQYF.

The CDR3: CSASGPVRGDQPQHF. CDR3 bases: TGCAGTGCTAGTGGCCCGGTCAGGGGTGATCAGCCCCAGCATTTT. The chain is built from TRBV20-1 and TRBJ1-5, with D tentatively TRBD1 (6 bases). Trimming removed 3 bases at V and 5 bases at J, with 17 bases between. Germline values: CDR1 DFQATT, CDR2 SNEGSKA (reference sequence). The CDR3 covers 15 residues.

This clonotype was seen just once. The chain links TRBV6-4 to TRBJ2-5, with 10 bases matching TRBD1. The ends lost 5 bases at V and 5 bases at J; junction bases unmatched: 20. The CDR3 has 19 amino acids. The germline CDR1 and CDR2 sequences are MRHNA and SNTAGT. The CDR3 loop is CASSFVLGDRGALGETQYF. The CDR3 DNA reads as TGTGCCAGCAGTTTCGTGTTGGGGGACAGGGGCGCCCTGGGTGAGACCCAGTACTTC.

This clonotype has just a few counts. V and J are TRBV9 and TRBJ2-2, with a possible D match to TRBD2 (7 bases). The germline CDR1 and CDR2 sequences are SGDLS and YYNGEE. This CDR3 is built from 15 residues. Trimming stripped 4 bases from V and 6 bases from J, with 16 bases between. The CDR3 here is CASSSVGGASGELFF. The CDR3 nucleotides read TGTGCCAGCAGCTCTGTGGGGGGGGCCTCCGGGGAGCTGTTTTTT. The full variable domain, in which reference TRBV9 and TRBJ2-2 provide the parts outside the CDR3, is DSGVTQTPKHLITATGQRVTLRCSPRSGDLSVYWYQQSLDQGLQFLIQYYNGEERAKGNILERFSAQQFPDLHSELNLSSLELGDSALYFCASSSVGGASGELFFGEGSRLTVL.

In this sample, this clonotype turned up many times. The chain employs TRBV4-3 and TRBJ2-5, with D tentatively TRBD1 (5 bases). Between the trimmed V and J ends, which lost 0 bases and 3 bases, there was a span of 11 bases. Germline V lookup: CDR1 LGHNA, CDR2 YSLEER. This CDR3 is 15 amino acids long. The CDR3, as DNA: TGCGCCAGCAGCCAAGATATTGGGGCCAAAGAGACCCAGTACTTC. Protein: CASSQDIGAKETQYF.

In its sample, this clonotype was seen a few times. This chain connects TRBV5-6 to TRBJ2-1; 8 bases are a match to TRBD1. V trimming: 3 bases; J trimming: 4 bases; junction bases outside the gene matches: 6. Germline V lookup: CDR1 SGHDT, CDR2 YYEEEE. The CDR3 has 15 amino acids. The CDR3 region is CASSSPGQVYNEQFF. The CDR3 region has the DNA TGTGCCAGCAGCTCACCGGGACAGGTTTACAATGAGCAGTTCTTC.

This clonotype was observed a handful of times. The V gene is TRBV5-1, the J gene TRBJ2-2; D unresolved. Germline values: CDR1 SGHRS, CDR2 YFSETQ. CDR3 size: 14 residues. V lost 2 bases, J lost 1 base, and 6 bases lay in between. CDR3 loop: CASSFSGNTGELFF. CDR3 in DNA: TGCGCCAGCAGCTTCTCGGGGAACACCGGGGAGCTGTTTTTT.

The chain is built from TRBV19 and TRBJ2-7; weak D call: TRBD1 (5 bases). The CDR3 is 11 residues long. Germline V CDR1 and CDR2: LNHDA, SQIVND (reference sequence). Trimming left V 6 bases short and J 6 bases short, with 9 bases between. The CDR3 DNA follows: TGTGCCAGTAGCCAGGGTACCGAGCAGTACTTC. Amino acids: CASSQGTEQYF.

To note about this clonotype: This may come from a read error, since a much larger clone is one base off. The chain recombines TRBV30 with TRBJ1-1, with D unresolved. Germline loops: CDR1 GTSNPN, CDR2 SVGIG (reference sequence). There are 11 residues in the CDR3. Trimming took 5 bases from V and 6 from J, leaving 10 bases between them. For the CDR3, the DNA is TGTGCCTGGGAACTAAACCCTGAAGCTTTCTTT. It codes for CAWELNPEAFF.

This clonotype has more than one count but fewer than ten. This chain links TRBV7-2 with TRBJ2-2; TRBD2 aligns across 8 bases. Germline CDR1 is SGHTA and CDR2 is FQGNSA. Trimming cost V 7 bases and J 0 bases; bases outside gene matches: 1. This CDR3 contains 14 residues. The CDR3: CASKRGTNTGELFF. As DNA, the CDR3 is TGTGCCAGCAAGCGGGGGACGAACACCGGGGAGCTGTTTTTT. The variable domain in full, completed from reference TRBV7-2 and TRBJ2-2, reads GAGVSQSPSNKVTEKGKDVELRCDPISGHTALYWYRQSLGQGLEFLIYFQGNSAPDKSGLPSDRFSAERTGGSVSTLTIQRTQQEDSAVYLCASKRGTNTGELFFGEGSRLTVL.

In its sample, this clonotype was seen many times. J is TRBJ1-2 and V is TRBV5-1; a weak D match, TRBD1 (5 bases). Germline lookup yields CDR1 SGHRS and CDR2 YFSETQ. The ends were cut back, 4 bases at V and 9 bases at J, with 16 bases in the middle. CDR3 length: 13 residues. This CDR3 is CASSPGRGTSYTF. The CDR3 DNA reads as TGCGCCAGCAGCCCGGGACGGGGAACTAGCTACACCTTC. The full variable domain, completed using reference TRBV5-1 and TRBJ1-2, is KAGVTQTPRYLIKTRGQQVTLSCSPISGHRSVSWYQQTPGQGLQFLFEYFSETQRNKGNFPGRFSGRQFSNSRSEMNVSTLELGDSALYLCASSPGRGTSYTFGSGTRLTVV.

This clonotype was seen a few times. This sequence joins TRBV6-5 and TRBJ1-1; a possible D gene is TRBD1 (5 bases). With 5 bases removed from V and 1 base from J, the gap between germline ends came to 11 bases. Germline-derived CDR1 and CDR2 are MNHEY and SVGAGI. CDR3 length: 14 amino acids. Here the CDR3 reads CASSNQQENTEAFF. CDR3 DNA sequence: TGTGCCAGCAGTAACCAACAGGAGAACACTGAAGCTTTCTTT.

V and J are TRBV6-5 and TRBJ2-7; 9 nucleotides line up with TRBD1. This CDR3 has 15 residues. Per germline, CDR1 MNHEY and CDR2 SVGAGI. The V and J ends lost 0 bases and 4 bases, in that order; junction bases with no gene match: 4. The CDR3 spells CASSYSGDREYEQYF. DNA for the CDR3: TGTGCCAGCAGTTACTCGGGGGACAGGGAGTACGAGCAGTACTTC.

This clonotype has a count of ten or more. The gene calls are TRBV9 and TRBJ2-7, with no clear D. V lost 0 bases and J 7 bases, leaving 17 bases between the germline ends. This CDR3 comprises 15 residues. Germline values: CDR1 SGDLS, CDR2 YYNGEE. This CDR3 is CASSVASGGVSEQYF. For the CDR3, the DNA is TGTGCCAGCAGCGTAGCTTCGGGTGGGGTCTCTGAGCAGTACTTC. Supplemented by reference TRBV9 and TRBJ2-7, the full variable domain reads DSGVTQTPKHLITATGQRVTLRCSPRSGDLSVYWYQQSLDQGLQFLIQYYNGEERAKGNILERFSAQQFPDLHSELNLSSLELGDSALYFCASSVASGGVSEQYFGPGTRLTVT.

V and J are TRBV18 and TRBJ1-5; tentative D call: TRBD1 (5 bases). This CDR3 spans 13 amino acids. Trimming pared 4 bases from V and 4 bases from J, leaving 8 bases between. In germline, CDR1 is KGHSH, CDR2 LQKENI. CDR3 loop: CASSQGMNQPQHF. The CDR3 region has the DNA TGTGCCAGCTCACAGGGGATGAATCAGCCCCAGCATTTT. Full variable domain (outside the CDR3, taken from reference TRBV18 and TRBJ1-5): NAGVMQNPRHLVRRRGQEARLRCSPMKGHSHVYWYRQLPEEGLKFMVYLQKENIIDESGMPKERFSAEFPKEGPSILRIQQVVRGDSAAYFCASSQGMNQPQHFGDGTRLSIL.

V gene TRBV6-2 or TRBV6-3 combines with J gene TRBJ2-7, with 11 bases aligning to TRBD2. The J segment lost 5 bases and the V segment lost 4 bases, leaving 4 bases of the junction unmatched. CDR3 size: 14 residues. From germline, CDR1 is MNHEY and CDR2 SVGEGT. The CDR3 DNA reads as TGTGCCAGCAGTTTTAGCGGGGGGGCCAACGAGCAGTACTTC. Its protein product is CASSFSGGANEQYF.

This clonotype was seen more than once but under ten times. The chain combines TRBV12-3 or TRBV12-4 with TRBJ1-2; 10 bases fit TRBD1. Trimming removed 6 bases from V and 5 bases from J; junction bases left unmatched: 12. The CDR3 totals 16 residues. CDR3 coding DNA: TGTGCCAGCAGCCCGACAGGGGGCAGAACCGATTATGGCTACACCTTC. Translated: CASSPTGGRTDYGYTF.